This record covers a single TCR beta chain. The assay was immunoSEQ multiplex PCR, and TCRdb's table has in-frame clones only and misses some. The data show about 180,000 clones, around nine tenths seen once. The germline V gene encodes CDR1 SGHAT and CDR2 FQNNGV. The CDR3 consists of 14 residues. V gave up 1 base and J gave up 4 bases, with 10 bases separating them. This record comes from a study of control samples from healthy donors and cancer patients. V gene TRBV11-2 combines with J gene TRBJ1-2, with TRBD1 as a possible D gene (5 bases). Material: blood. This TCR came from a man aged 30 to 39 in good health. CDR3 nucleotide sequence: TGTGCCAGCAGCTTAGTATCGGGACTCTATGGCTACACCTTC. The encoded protein is CASSLVSGLYGYTF. The complete variable domain, with remaining parts taken from reference TRBV11-2 and TRBJ1-2, reads EAGVAQSPRYKIIEKRQSVAFWCNPISGHATLYWYQQILGQGPKLLIQFQNNGVVDDSQLPKDRFSAERLKGVDSTLKIQPAKLEDSAVYLCASSLVSGLYGYTFGSGTRLTVV.